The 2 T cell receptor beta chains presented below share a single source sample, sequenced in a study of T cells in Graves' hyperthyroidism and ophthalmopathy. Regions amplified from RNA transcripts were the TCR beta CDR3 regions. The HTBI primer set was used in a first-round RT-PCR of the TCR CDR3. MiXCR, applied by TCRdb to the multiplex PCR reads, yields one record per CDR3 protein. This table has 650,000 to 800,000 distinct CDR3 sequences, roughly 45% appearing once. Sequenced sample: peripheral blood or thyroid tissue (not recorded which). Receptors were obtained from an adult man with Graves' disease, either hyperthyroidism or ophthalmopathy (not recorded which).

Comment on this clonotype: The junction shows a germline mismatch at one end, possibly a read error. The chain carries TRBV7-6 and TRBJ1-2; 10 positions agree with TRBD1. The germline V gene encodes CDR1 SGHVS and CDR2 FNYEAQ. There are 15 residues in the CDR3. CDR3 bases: TGTGCCAGCAGCCCTAGACAGGGGGCAAACTATAGCTACACCTTC. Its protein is CASSPRQGANYSYTF.

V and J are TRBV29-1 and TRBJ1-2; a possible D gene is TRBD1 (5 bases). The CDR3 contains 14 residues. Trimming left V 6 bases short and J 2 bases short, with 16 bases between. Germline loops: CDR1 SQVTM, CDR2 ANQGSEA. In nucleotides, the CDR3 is TGCAGCGTCAGGGCCCGGGAATTCAACTATGGCTACACCTTC. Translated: CSVRAREFNYGYTF.